This passage covers 3 T cell receptor beta chains from one sample sequenced in a study of T cells in Graves' hyperthyroidism and ophthalmopathy. Amplified TCR beta CDR3 regions derived from RNA transcripts. Initially, a first-round RT-PCR of the TCR CDR3 employed the HTBI primer set. A single record per CDR3 protein comes from TCRdb applying MiXCR to the multiplex PCR reads. The sample carries approximately 630,000 distinct CDR3 sequences, 16% recorded once. Sequencing was done on a sample of blood. These receptors all stem from a woman aged 25 to 39 with Graves' hyperthyroidism.

The V call is TRBV5-5, the J call TRBJ2-7; 11 bases map to TRBD2. The CDR3 runs to 15 residues. V dropped 6 bases and J dropped 4; count of bases not matched to a gene: 9. CDR1 and CDR2 from the germline V gene are SGHKS and YYEKEE (reference sequence). As DNA, the CDR3 is TGTGCCAGCACCCTCACGGGACTAGCGGCATACGAGCAGTACTTC. It yields the protein CASTLTGLAAYEQYF.

This clonotype was recorded a few times. The chain joins TRBV11-2 to TRBJ2-7; D is ambiguous. Germline CDR1 reads SGHAT; CDR2 reads FQNNGV. This CDR3 is 14 amino acids long. Trimming shortened V by 1 base and J by 6 bases, and 13 bases separated the two germline ends. The CDR3 here is CASSLGGSPREQYF. As DNA, the CDR3 is TGTGCCAGCAGCTTAGGCGGCAGCCCCCGCGAGCAGTACTTC.

This clonotype has at least ten counts. This chain links TRBV5-1 with TRBJ2-7; 7 bases match TRBD2. The trim removed 0 bases at V and 3 bases at J, leaving 6 bases unmatched. The length of the CDR3 is 15 residues. CDR1 and CDR2 from the germline V gene are SGHRS and YFSETQ. In nucleotides, the CDR3 is TGCGCCAGCAGCTTGGTGGCGGGAGATTTCTACGAGCAGTACTTC. As protein: CASSLVAGDFYEQYF. Supplemented by reference TRBV5-1 and TRBJ2-7, the full variable domain reads KAGVTQTPRYLIKTRGQQVTLSCSPISGHRSVSWYQQTPGQGLQFLFEYFSETQRNKGNFPGRFSGRQFSNSRSEMNVSTLELGDSALYLCASSLVAGDFYEQYFGPGTRLTVT.